Given below is one T cell receptor beta chain in context. What it recognizes is unknown. PCR was performed using 60 Vbeta and 13 Jbeta primers. Method: immunoSEQ multiplex PCR; TCRdb's copy keeps in-frame clones and lacks some. This repertoire shows 200,000 or so clones, roughly four fifths found once; its top ten account for about 0.1%. The entry originates in a study of cytomegalovirus exposure and HLA in healthy donors. Study-level points and caveats: Several of the most significant clusters were apparently associated with common viral pathogens in a later analysis. A classifier reportedly called cytomegalovirus status with high sensitivity and specificity.

The germline CDR1 and CDR2 sequences are KGHSH and LQKENI. The CDR3 sequence is 18 residues long. V lost 4 bases and J lost 2, with 20 bases in between. The chain couples TRBV18 to TRBJ1-4; no reliable D call. Specimen: PBMCs. This clonotype was sampled from a boy aged 2 to 10 in good health and CMV-seronegative. The CDR3 DNA follows: TGTGCCAGCTCACGCTACACGAGGTCAGGAGGGACTAATGAAAAACTGTTTTTT. Translation gives CASSRYTRSGGTNEKLFF.